This entry features one T cell receptor (beta chain) sequence. Its antigen has not been determined. Base qualities are not at hand, and no much larger clone is one base apart. The data belong to a study of a mutant IDH1 vaccine in newly diagnosed glioma (dated by TCRdb to the early 2020s). Background on the whole study: Of the approximately 34 patients who were treated, 62.5% were male and around 40% were female, and the mean age was around 41 years. Before enrollment, patients had received standard therapy of radiotherapy alone, temozolomide alone, or radiochemotherapy with temozolomide; most received the combination. Peripheral blood samples were drawn at six visits, namely V03 (baseline), V05, V07, V10, V12 and V13. For exploratory analyses, longitudinal TCRB deep sequencing was carried out in more than 20 treated patients wherever samples were available. Study-wide conclusions, independent of this receptor: Changes in the top peripheral T cell clonotypes picked up by TCRB sequencing did not appear to be linked to pseudoprogression. Immune responses induced by the vaccine were seen in approximately 93% of patients across multiple MHC alleles. The authors noted that analyses of patient blood samples could not be reproduced because of sample limitations. Availability determined which PBMC samples were chosen for TCRB deep sequencing.

The time point label for this specimen denotes: baseline, week 1 (first vaccination visit). Taken with the paper, the label for treatment or condition translates to: pre-vaccination baseline after standard-of-care therapy. Donors had newly diagnosed WHO grade 3 or 4 IDH1-mutant astrocytomas with loss of nuclear ATRX. The samples were drawn from NOA16, a multicentre, single-arm, open-label phase I trial in Germany that tested a mutant IDH1 peptide vaccine in humans for the first time. For immunogenicity testing, the blood drawn at visit V03 was used as the baseline sample. The DNeasy Blood and Tissue Kit was used to extract genomic DNA from EDTA blood for TCRB sequencing. The library was obtained by the immunoSEQ multiplex PCR assay. The hsTCRB Kit was used according to the manufacturer's protocol to amplify rearranged TCR beta chain sequences. Sequencing of TCRB libraries was carried out on an Illumina MiSeq. Processing in the source paper ran as follows. The kit vendor's proprietary platform handled demultiplexing, trimming and gene mapping. The clones in this table, taken by TCRdb from immuneACCESS, are in-frame only. Not every clone is retained; where verified, under half of the shortfall comes from an unresolved V gene, and the cause of the rest is unknown. V, J and clone size derive from that table, while D and trimming were established from the DNA sequence. The sample table records about 88,000 clones; roughly 87% of these occur just once. The ten largest clones take up 5% to 5.5% of the sample.

The CDR3 contains 12 residues, cysteine and phenylalanine counted. Just the 36-base CDR3 DNA is kept, in frame starting at base 1. V loses 4 bases, J loses 6 bases, and the germline ends lie 8 bases apart. CDR1 and CDR2 are drawn from the germline V gene: MNHEY, SVGAGI. The sequence came from a man in his forties or fifties with glioma. Some clones in this sample may be carry-over from other donors' samples. The source material was PBMCs, sampled from a glioma patient treated with radiotherapy, temozolomide or both. The V and J genes are TRBV6-5 and TRBJ2-3, with TRBD1 perhaps the D gene, on 6 matching bases. The CDR3 sequence is CASSFQGDTQYF. At the DNA level, the sequence is TGTGCCAGCAGTTTCCAGGGGGATACGCAGTATTTT.